Listed below are T cell receptor beta chains from one sample, sequenced in a study of T cell repertoires in cytomegalovirus infection. Their target antigens are unknown. TCRdb processed the reads anew with MiXCR; each CDR3 protein has one entry. The sample gives around 360,000 distinct CDR3 sequences, roughly 34% of which show up once; roughly 12% is in the top ten. The source material was cultured PBMCs, sampled from culture after CMV antigen stimulation. All receptors derive from a human donor in good health (CMV status not recorded). Some clones in this sample may be carry-over from other donors' samples. The CDR3 runs from the conserved cysteine through the conserved F or W. The order of the fields is J gene, V gene, CDR3 length, CDR3 protein.

>TRBJ1-2|TRBV27|17
CASTFQGGSGGQYGYTF
>TRBJ1-2|TRBV27|13
CASSFSGNDGYTF
>TRBJ2-3|TRBV7-3|15
CASSFASGKSDTQYF
>TRBJ1-3|TRBV4-1|15
CASSRGGGPVNTIYF
>TRBJ1-2|TRBV12-3/TRBV12-4|15
CASSLAGRENYGYTF
>TRBJ2-1|TRBV7-2|15
CASSLGLVGGREQFF
>TRBJ1-2|TRBV6-5|13
CASSYSDRAGYTF
>TRBJ2-3|TRBV7-2|14
CASSLVVGTDTQYF
>TRBJ2-3|TRBV6-2/TRBV6-3|17
CASRRISGLAGGRTQYF
>TRBJ2-1|TRBV4-3|16
CASSLGRGNGALEQFF
>TRBJ1-2|TRBV7-2|13
CASSLQIQYGYTF
>TRBJ2-2|TRBV7-2|15
CASSFGQGWDGELFF
>TRBJ2-1|TRBV27|17
CASSPSTGESSYNEQFF
>TRBJ1-1|TRBV18|13
CASQPDGNTEAFF
>TRBJ2-3|TRBV12-3/TRBV12-4|15
CASSLMTSGRDTQYF
>TRBJ2-5|TRBV12-3/TRBV12-4|12
CASTGGDGTQYF